This record looks at one T cell receptor beta chain sequence and its context. The data stem from a study of blood T cell repertoires in COVID-19. Overall study context: PBMCs, B-cell-depleted T cells, or T cells provided the cDNA or gDNA that made up the material.

CDR3 length: 16 amino acids. Germline CDR1 and CDR2: MGHRA and YSYEKL. The germline V and J ends were trimmed by 8 bases and 4 bases, with 22 bases remaining between them. As processed by the authors: Quantification of nucleated cells was approximated via reference gene primer amplification. Sequencing used immunoSEQ multiplex PCR; TCRdb keeps in-frame clones, though not all of them. That table gives V, J and clone size, and the DNA gave D and trimming. The table records approximately 360,000 clones, roughly 90% of them present only once. Assignment of participants to cohorts was predicated upon participant-reported clinical history.

The source material was PBMCs or T cells enriched from blood (not recorded which). V usage is TRBV4-1 and J usage is TRBJ2-3, with D possibly being TRBD2 (6 bases). The sequence came from a woman aged 25 to 39 with acute COVID-19. For the CDR3, the DNA is TGCGCCAGCCAAGAAAGGTCGGGGCGGGGCTCAGATACGCAGTATTTT. Protein sequence: CASQERSGRGSDTQYF.